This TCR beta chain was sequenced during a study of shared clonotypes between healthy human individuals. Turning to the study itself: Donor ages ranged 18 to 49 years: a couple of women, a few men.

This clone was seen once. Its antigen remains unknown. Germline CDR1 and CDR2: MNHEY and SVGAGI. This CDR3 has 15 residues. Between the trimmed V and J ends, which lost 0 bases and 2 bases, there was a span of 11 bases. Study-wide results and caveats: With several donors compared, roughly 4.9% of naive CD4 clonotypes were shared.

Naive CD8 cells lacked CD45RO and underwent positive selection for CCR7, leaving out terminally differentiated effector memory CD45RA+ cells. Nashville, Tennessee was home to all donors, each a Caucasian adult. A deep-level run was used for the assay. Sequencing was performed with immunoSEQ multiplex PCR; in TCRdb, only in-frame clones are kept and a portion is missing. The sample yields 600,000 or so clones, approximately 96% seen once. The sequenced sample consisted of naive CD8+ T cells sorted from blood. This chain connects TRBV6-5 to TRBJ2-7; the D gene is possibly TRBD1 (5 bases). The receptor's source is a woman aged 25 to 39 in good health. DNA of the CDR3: TGTGCCAGCAGTTACTCGAAAGGGGATCCCTACGAGCAGTACTTC. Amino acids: CASSYSKGDPYEQYF.